This TCR beta chain was observed in a study of human T cells and chemical hapten exposure. The length of the CDR3 is 16 residues. With 3 bases clipped from V and 12 bases from J, the junction kept 20 bases outside the gene matches. Germline loops: CDR1 DFQATT, CDR2 SNEGSKA (reference sequence). Time point meaning: patch test 1, 2 weeks after DPC sensitization. Treatment given: therapeutic diphenylcyclopropenone sensitization with weekly scalp DPC. Using its own MiXCR run on the RACE reads, TCRdb lists one record per CDR3 protein. The data contain around 99,000 distinct CDR3 sequences, roughly 12% of them singletons.

This sequence was found in a woman aged 40 to 49 with alopecia areata. Some clones in this sample may be carry-over from other donors' samples. Sequences were derived from whole blood, sampled in connection with sensitization to the hapten diphenylcyclopropenone (DPC). The rearrangement links TRBV20-1 to TRBJ2-1; TRBD2 matches 7 bases. The chain's CDR3 is CSASALSGGPPWGQFF. In DNA form, the CDR3 reads TGCAGTGCTAGTGCCTTATCGGGAGGTCCCCCTTGGGGGCAGTTCTTC.